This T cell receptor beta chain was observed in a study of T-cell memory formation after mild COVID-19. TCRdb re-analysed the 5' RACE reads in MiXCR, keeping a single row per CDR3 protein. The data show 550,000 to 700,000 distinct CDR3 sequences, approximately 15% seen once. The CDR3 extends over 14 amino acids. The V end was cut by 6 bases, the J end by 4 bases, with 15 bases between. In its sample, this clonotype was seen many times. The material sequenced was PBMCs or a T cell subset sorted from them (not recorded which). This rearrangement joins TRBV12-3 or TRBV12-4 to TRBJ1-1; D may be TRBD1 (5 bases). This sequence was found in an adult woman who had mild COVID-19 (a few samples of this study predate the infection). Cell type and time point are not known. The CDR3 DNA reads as TGTGCCAGCAGCCCTTGGACGGGGGGCACTGAAGCTTTCTTT. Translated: CASSPWTGGTEAFF.